The following is a TCR beta chain sequence with its context. Antigen specificity is unknown. The sample belongs to a study of PD-1 blockade in classical Hodgkin lymphoma. Time point here: cycle 4 day 1 (C4D1), after five to seven weeks of nivolumab. Brentuximab vedotin exposure varied, and every patient relapsed after autologous stem cell transplantation. Through magnetic negative selection, CD8+ T cells were separated from PBMCs that had been thawed. Study-level findings and limits: Repertoires differed for reasons still undefined, possibly disease activity or prior therapy. Exclusion applied to patients who initiated nivolumab less than 1 year following ASCT. According to reports, newly diagnosed patients had lower baseline TCR diversity than healthy donors, and relapsed/refractory patients had lower baseline TCR diversity still.

TCRdb's table, derived via immunoSEQ multiplex PCR, lists solely in-frame clones and lacks some. The profile covers about 7,800 clones, with approximately 80% appearing a single time and about 30% taken by the ten largest. Trimming left V 4 bases short and J 0 bases short, with 10 bases between. The CDR3 length is 15 residues. Germline CDR1 reads MNHNY; CDR2 reads SVGAGI (reference sequence). This chain uses TRBV6-6 with TRBJ1-5; D unresolved. This receptor was identified in a human donor with classical Hodgkin lymphoma. The sequences come from CD8+ T cells from blood, collected before the fourth cycle of nivolumab. CDR3 nucleotide sequence: TGTGCCAGCAGTTCCTCACTTTATAGCAATCAGCCCCAGCATTTT. It codes for CASSSSLYSNQPQHF.